The clone carrying this T cell receptor beta chain appeared a few times. Its antigen remains unidentified. The data originate from a study of T-cell memory formation after mild COVID-19. Researchers used 5'RACE with constant-segment primers to make TCR alpha and TCR beta cDNA libraries that carry sample barcodes and UMIs. TCRdb called the 5' RACE reads again in MiXCR, with one record for every CDR3 protein. Of roughly 110,000 distinct CDR3 sequences in the sample, about a fifth are singletons; the top ten hold around 41%. CDR3 size: 12 residues. The junction had 6 bases not matched to a gene; V was cut back by 4 bases and J by 7 bases. The germline gives CDR1 SQVTM, CDR2 ANQGSEA. Whole-study findings and limits: CD4+ clones that contracted lay mainly in CM and EM; CD8+ ones lay in EMRA.

The sample consisted of PBMCs or a T cell subset sorted from them (not recorded which). The source is a man in his late teens or twenties who had mild COVID-19 (a few samples of this study predate the infection). Cell type and time point are not known. J is TRBJ1-1 and V is TRBV29-1; TRBD1 agrees at 7 bases. In DNA, the CDR3 is TGCAGCGTTGGTCTAGGGGGCATTGAAGCTTTCTTT. Protein sequence: CSVGLGGIEAFF.